The 17 T cell receptor beta chains below all came from one sample that was sequenced in a study of blood T cell repertoires in COVID-19. TCRdb's table, derived via immunoSEQ multiplex PCR, lists solely in-frame clones and lacks some. The sample carries about 230,000 clones, roughly 80% recorded once. The sequenced material came from peripheral blood. The receptor source for this set is a woman aged 45-60 years with acute or convalescent COVID-19.

The chain links TRBV11-2 to TRBJ2-5, with D maybe TRBD2 (5 bases). CDR1 and CDR2 (germline): SGHAT, FQNNGV. The CDR3 has 13 amino acids. V was pared by 1 base and J by 5 bases, with 8 bases between. The CDR3 spells CASSLGSGETQYF. The CDR3 DNA sequence: TGTGCCAGCAGCTTAGGTTCGGGGGAGACCCAGTACTTC. Combining the CDR3 with reference TRBV11-2 and TRBJ2-5 gives the whole variable domain EAGVAQSPRYKIIEKRQSVAFWCNPISGHATLYWYQQILGQGPKLLIQFQNNGVVDDSQLPKDRFSAERLKGVDSTLKIQPAKLEDSAVYLCASSLGSGETQYFGPGTRLLVL.

The chain couples TRBV10-2 to TRBJ1-4; 9 nucleotides match TRBD1. The germline V gene has CDR1 WSHSY and CDR2 SAAADI. V was clipped by 2 bases and J by 5 bases; unmatched bases: 3. The CDR3 spans 15 residues. The CDR3 DNA reads as TGCGCCAGCAGTGAGGTGGGACAGGGAAATGAAAAACTGTTTTTT. This encodes CASSEVGQGNEKLFF.

The chain carries TRBV18 and TRBJ1-3, with TRBD1 matching 10 bases. CDR1 is KGHSH and CDR2 is LQKENI in the germline V gene. The CDR3 covers 16 residues. Trimming took 3 bases from V and 3 from J; bases not matched to a gene: 5. The CDR3 here is CASSPRQGADGNTIYF. CDR3 DNA: TGTGCCAGCTCACCTCGACAGGGGGCAGATGGAAACACCATATATTTT.

The rearrangement links TRBV9 to TRBJ2-1, with D perhaps TRBD2 (7 bases). CDR3 size: 14 residues. From germline, CDR1 is SGDLS and CDR2 YYNGEE. V lost 1 base and J lost 7, with 12 bases in between. In DNA, the CDR3 is TGTGCCAGCAGCGTACGAGGGGGGGCGAATGAGCAGTTCTTC. Amino acids: CASSVRGGANEQFF.

The rearrangement joins TRBV28 to TRBJ2-7; D remains unclear. V lost 6 bases to trimming and J lost 7 bases, with 10 bases between them. The CDR3 is 11 residues long. CDR1 is MDHEN, CDR2 SYDVKM, per germline. CDR3 sequence reads: CASSRFDEQYF. For the CDR3, the DNA is TGTGCCAGCAGCCGGTTTGATGAGCAGTACTTC.

The J gene is TRBJ1-5, the V gene TRBV5-6; D unclear. The CDR3 has 15 amino acids. Trimming removed 0 bases at V and 4 bases at J, with 11 bases between. CDR1 and CDR2 (germline): SGHDT, YYEEEE. The CDR3 protein is CASSLDGRGNQPQHF. The CDR3, as DNA: TGTGCCAGCAGCTTGGATGGACGGGGTAATCAGCCCCAGCATTTT.

The gene calls are TRBV11-3 and TRBJ2-7; TRBD1 agrees at 10 bases. Germline V gene data show CDR1 as SGHNT and CDR2 as YENEEA. This CDR3 is 15 amino acids long. Trimming took 5 bases from V and 2 from J; bases not matched to a gene: 6. The CDR3 region has the DNA TGTGCCAGCAGCCCCGGGACAGGGGTTCCCTACGAGCAGTACTTC. It encodes CASSPGTGVPYEQYF.

The rearrangement links TRBV7-2 to TRBJ1-1; 8 bases fit TRBD1. Looked up from germline, CDR1 is SGHTA and CDR2 is FQGNSA. V shed 4 bases, J shed 5 bases, and the junction held 6 bases outside the gene matches. The CDR3 has 14 residues. CDR3 DNA sequence: TGTGCCAGCAGCTCTACAGGGGGGGAGACTGAAGCTTTCTTT. This translates into CASSSTGGETEAFF.

The chain joins TRBV6-6 to TRBJ2-3, with TRBD1 matching 8 bases. The trim removed 5 bases at V and 6 bases at J, leaving 16 bases unmatched. This CDR3 contains 17 residues. The germline V gene has CDR1 MNHNY and CDR2 SVGAGI (reference sequence). CDR3 residues: CASSPTETGTGMDTQYF. CDR3 nucleotides: TGTGCCAGCAGTCCTACAGAAACCGGGACAGGCATGGATACGCAGTATTTT.

This sequence joins TRBV7-2 and TRBJ2-1; 13 nucleotides align to TRBD2. Germline V lookup: CDR1 SGHTA, CDR2 FQGNSA. V gave up 5 bases and J gave up 8 bases; unmatched junction bases: 6. The CDR3 consists of 15 residues. The CDR3 bases are TGTGCCAGCAGCCCCGGACTAGCGGGGGTTGATGAGCAGTTCTTC. It yields the protein CASSPGLAGVDEQFF.

The chain recombines TRBV7-2 with TRBJ2-1; 9 bases line up with TRBD2. Germline assignment: CDR1 SGHTA and CDR2 FQGNSA. With V trimmed by 3 bases and J by 5 bases, 8 bases remained unmatched. The CDR3 is 16 residues long. In DNA form, the CDR3 reads TGTGCCAGCAGCTTGGGACCGGGACTAGCTAACAATGAGCAGTTCTTC. It specifies CASSLGPGLANNEQFF.

J is TRBJ2-5 and V is TRBV28, with 11 bases identical to TRBD2. Germline V gene sequence: CDR1 MDHEN, CDR2 SYDVKM. The CDR3 length is 14 residues. With V trimmed by 6 bases and J by 5 bases, 5 bases remained unmatched. The chain's CDR3 is CASSVAGGPETQYF. The CDR3 DNA reads TGTGCCAGCAGCGTAGCGGGGGGGCCTGAGACCCAGTACTTC. The variable domain in full, completed from reference TRBV28 and TRBJ2-5, reads DVKVTQSSRYLVKRTGEKVFLECVQDMDHENMFWYRQDPGLGLRLIYFSYDVKMKEKGDIPEGYSVSREKKERFSLILESASTNQTSMYLCASSVAGGPETQYFGPGTRLLVL.

The genes are TRBV19 and TRBJ2-1; TRBD2 matches 9 bases. CDR1 and CDR2 from the germline V gene are LNHDA and SQIVND (reference sequence). CDR3 length equals 15 residues. Losses at the gene ends were 3 bases for V and 6 bases for J; bases not matched to a gene: 6. CDR3 DNA sequence: TGTGCCAGTAGTATCCCTCTAGCGGGATTCAATGAGCAGTTCTTC. It translates to CASSIPLAGFNEQFF.

The chain recombines TRBV7-3 with TRBJ2-3; weak D call: TRBD2 (6 bases). V was pared by 2 bases and J by 2 bases, with 8 bases between. Germline CDR1 and CDR2: SGHTA and FQGTGA. The length of the CDR3 is 14 residues. CDR3 bases: TGTGCCAGCAGCTTAGGGACTTACACAGATACGCAGTATTTT. This gives the protein CASSLGTYTDTQYF.

The chain has TRBV2 and TRBJ1-5; D may be TRBD1 (6 bases). The CDR3 totals 15 residues. Germline CDR1 SNHLY, CDR2 FYNNEI. The V end was cut by 6 bases, the J end by 4 bases, with 16 bases between. CDR3 DNA: TGTGCCAGCAGGGGGGCCCCCCAACTAAATCAGCCCCAGCATTTT. Its translation: CASRGAPQLNQPQHF.

V usage is TRBV7-2 and J usage is TRBJ1-4; possible D gene TRBD1, 5 bases. The germline V gene has CDR1 SGHTA and CDR2 FQGNSA. The CDR3 contains 12 residues. V dropped 5 bases and J dropped 14 bases, with 15 bases sitting between them. CDR3 loop: CASSHDQGGLFF. CDR3 nucleotide sequence: TGTGCCAGCAGCCACGATCAGGGAGGGCTGTTTTTT.

This sequence joins TRBV27 and TRBJ2-1; 7 nucleotides agree with TRBD1. This CDR3 region has 14 residues. CDR1 and CDR2 (germline): MNHEY, SMNVEV (reference sequence). Germline trimming cut 8 bases from V and 5 bases from J; bases unmatched to any gene: 9. The CDR3 sequence: CASQRQGLDNEQFF. CDR3 nucleotide sequence: TGTGCCAGCCAAAGACAGGGCTTGGACAATGAGCAGTTCTTC.